This T cell receptor beta chain was obtained from a study of regulatory T cells in long-lasting Graves disease. Arm-PCR with iRepertoire HTBI primers amplified the CDR3 regions for these TCR beta libraries. Original processing methods: The samples included roughly 62 TRBV and some 15 TRBJ segments. Each CDR3 protein is one row after TCRdb ran MiXCR on the multiplex PCR reads. V and J calls and clone size were set by TCRdb, not the authors. The sample has around 420,000 distinct CDR3 sequences; roughly a sixth are singletons. The germline CDR1 and CDR2 sequences are MNHEY and SVGEGT. V lost 2 bases and J 11 bases, leaving 24 bases between the germline ends. The CDR3 sequence is 16 residues long. A word on this clonotype: A read error may be the cause here, since a much bigger clone is one base away.

Time point given: newly diagnosed GD, antithyroid drugs for less than 3 months. RNA from PBMCs was the source of the TCR library. The chain joins TRBV6-2 or TRBV6-3 to TRBJ2-5, with a weak D call TRBD1 (6 bases). The sample in question was peripheral blood mononuclear cells (PBMCs), obtained at new diagnosis, from a patient treated with antithyroid drugs. This clonotype originated in a female donor with Graves disease. CDR3 in amino acids: CASSYDPDRTANEQYF. The CDR3 DNA reads TGTGCCAGCAGTTACGATCCCGACAGGACGGCGAATGAGCAGTACTTC.